The next 30 T cell receptor beta chains were all read from a single sample in a study of CD8 T cells in Susac syndrome (dated by TCRdb to about 2019). Libraries were built with the immunoSEQ multiplex PCR assay. RNA was extracted using the RNeasy kit, and about 0.5 to 1 microgram was reverse transcribed with random hexamers. TCRdb reprocessing: public reads trimmed at Q25 with fastp, clones called with MiXCR, in-frame beta chains kept. Every entry covers one CDR3 protein and lists the most common genes and DNA from its rows. The sample table contains some 240,000 distinct CDR3 sequences; only one count was recorded for about 95% of them. The ten largest make up 0.095% to 0.12% of the sample. Sequencing was performed on CD4+ T cells from PBMCs. The receptors come from a human donor with Susac syndrome.

The chain carries TRBV18 and TRBJ1-2; 7 bases are a match to TRBD1. V dropped 6 bases and J dropped 8; count of bases not matched to a gene: 12. Germline CDR1 KGHSH, CDR2 LQKENI. The CDR3 extends over 14 amino acids. CDR3 region: CASSSGTARMGYTF. The DNA of the CDR3 is TGTGCCAGCTCGTCCGGGACAGCCCGCATGGGCTACACCTTC.

The rearrangement links TRBV18 to TRBJ1-6; D is ambiguous. The germline CDR1 and CDR2 sequences are KGHSH and LQKENI. Trimming cost V 5 bases and J 3 bases, with 5 bases left between them. This CDR3 is built from 13 residues. The CDR3 is CASSTFYNSPLHF. Here the CDR3 DNA reads TGTGCCAGCTCAACGTTCTATAATTCACCCCTCCACTTT.

V gene TRBV7-6 combines with J gene TRBJ2-2, with TRBD2 as a possible D gene (5 bases). The V and J ends lost 6 bases and 6 bases respectively, with 8 bases between them. In germline, CDR1 is SGHVS, CDR2 FNYEAQ. CDR3 length: 12 residues. CDR3 protein: CASSLASGELFF. Written as DNA, the CDR3 is TGTGCCAGCAGTCTAGCCTCCGGGGAGCTGTTTTTT.

V is TRBV29-1 and J is TRBJ2-1, with D perhaps TRBD2 (5 bases). The CDR3 is made up of 10 amino acids. V was cut by 8 bases and J by 12 bases, with 14 bases left in between. Germline CDR1 SQVTM, CDR2 ANQGSEA. Written as DNA, the CDR3 is TGCAGCACTTTCAGTGAGGGGCAGTTCTTC. It is translated as CSTFSEGQFF.

This chain joins TRBV20-1 and TRBJ1-5; D is uncertain. CDR1 is DFQATT, CDR2 SNEGSKA, per germline (reference sequence). V was trimmed by 1 base and J by 2 bases, leaving 9 bases between them. The CDR3 is 14 residues long. This chain's CDR3 is CSARAGSGNQPQHF. The CDR3 DNA reads as TGCAGTGCTAGAGCGGGAAGCGGCAATCAGCCCCAGCATTTT.

This chain uses TRBV30 with TRBJ2-1; 10 bases are shared with TRBD2. This CDR3 has 14 amino acids. V lost 3 bases, J lost 8 bases, and 7 bases stayed unmatched. Germline V CDR1 and CDR2: GTSNPN, SVGIG (reference sequence). The chain's CDR3 is CAWRNSGRRDEQFF. In nucleotides, the CDR3 is TGTGCCTGGAGAAATAGCGGGAGGAGGGATGAGCAGTTCTTC.

The chain has TRBV28 and TRBJ2-2; 7 bases map to TRBD2. Germline-derived CDR1 and CDR2 are MDHEN and SYDVKM. This CDR3 comprises 15 residues. The V segment lost 3 bases and the J segment 4 bases; nucleotides outside the gene matches: 5. CDR3 loop: CASSFPGRSTGELFF. The CDR3 nucleotides are TGTGCCAGCAGTTTCCCCGGGAGGAGCACCGGGGAGCTGTTTTTT.

This chain uses TRBV15 with TRBJ2-1; the match to TRBD2 covers 13 bases. Germline CDR1 reads LNHNV; CDR2 reads YYDKDF (reference sequence). Trimming cost V 11 bases and J 4 bases; bases outside gene matches: 8. This CDR3 spans 15 amino acids. CDR3 sequence reads: CASRLAGGWYNEQFF. The CDR3 DNA reads as TGTGCCTCAAGACTAGCGGGAGGTTGGTACAATGAGCAGTTCTTC.

This chain links TRBV5-1 with TRBJ2-5; 11 nucleotides align to TRBD2. Unmatched junction bases numbered 4, after V lost 4 bases and J lost 2 bases. This CDR3 is 15 amino acids long. Germline V gene sequence: CDR1 SGHRS, CDR2 YFSETQ. The CDR3 protein is CASSGGLAAQETQYF. Written as DNA, the CDR3 is TGCGCCAGCAGCGGGGGACTAGCGGCACAAGAGACCCAGTACTTC.

V is TRBV5-8 and J is TRBJ1-1; D ambiguous. V lost 0 bases and J 1 base, leaving 10 bases between the germline ends. Germline CDR1 SGHTS, CDR2 YDEGEE. There are 15 residues in the CDR3. The CDR3: CASSLGSGRNTEAFF. The CDR3 region has the DNA TGTGCCAGCAGCTTGGGAAGCGGGAGGAACACTGAAGCTTTCTTT.

The chain couples TRBV29-1 to TRBJ2-3; TRBD2 agrees at 15 bases. The CDR3 sequence is 15 residues long. Germline V gene data show CDR1 as SQVTM and CDR2 as ANQGSEA. With V trimmed by 6 bases and J by 5 bases, 6 bases remained unmatched. The CDR3 protein is CSVGRGLAGGDTQYF. DNA of the CDR3: TGCAGCGTCGGTAGGGGACTAGCGGGAGGAGATACGCAGTATTTT.

This chain connects TRBV29-1 to TRBJ2-1, with TRBD2 matching over 8 bases. CDR1 and CDR2 from the germline V gene are SQVTM and ANQGSEA. The CDR3 totals 14 residues. The trim removed 5 bases at V and 6 bases at J, leaving 9 bases unmatched. The CDR3: CSVSKTGTSNEQFF. In nucleotides, the CDR3 is TGCAGCGTTAGCAAAACCGGGACTAGCAATGAGCAGTTCTTC.

The V call is TRBV9, the J call TRBJ1-5, with D tentatively TRBD1 (5 bases). The CDR3 is 15 amino acids. Germline V CDR1 and CDR2: SGDLS, YYNGEE. V was pared by 2 bases and J by 7 bases, with 16 bases between. The CDR3 bases are TGTGCCAGCAGCGTCGGGCCTGACAGACGGCAGCCCCAGCATTTT. As protein: CASSVGPDRRQPQHF.

This clonotype has a single count. V and J are TRBV1 and TRBJ2-1; the table's TRBD2 call for D was not verified on the DNA. TRBV1 is given as a pseudogene. The CDR3 extends over 15 amino acids. The chain's CDR3 is CTSIPLAGSYNEQFF. CDR3 in DNA: TGCACCAGCATCCCACTAGCGGGCTCCTACAATGAGCAGTTCTTC.

This chain joins TRBV7-6 and TRBJ2-7; TRBD2 aligns across 7 bases. V shed 0 bases, J shed 1 base, and the junction held 3 bases outside the gene matches. CDR3 length equals 15 residues. Germline V gene sequence: CDR1 SGHVS, CDR2 FNYEAQ. CDR3 nucleotide sequence: TGTGCCAGCAGCTTAGCCCCTAGCGGTTCCTACGAGCAGTACTTC. It encodes CASSLAPSGSYEQYF.

The chain is built from TRBV30 and TRBJ1-1, with D possibly TRBD1 on 6 matching bases. CDR3 length: 12 amino acids. Trimming took off 0 bases at V and 11 bases at J, with 13 bases between the two ends. Germline V lookup: CDR1 GTSNPN, CDR2 SVGIG (reference sequence). This chain's CDR3 is CAWSVYRDGAFF. CDR3 DNA: TGTGCCTGGAGTGTATACAGGGACGGGGCTTTCTTT.

This clonotype appeared once. The J gene is TRBJ2-7, the V gene TRBV20-1, with 8 bases identical to TRBD2. The germline CDR1 and CDR2 sequences are DFQATT and SNEGSKA (reference sequence). CDR3 length: 13 residues. With 6 bases clipped from V and 3 bases from J, the junction kept 7 bases outside the gene matches. The CDR3 coding sequence is TGCAGTGCCTGGACTAGCAATAGCTACGAGCAGTACTTC. It encodes CSAWTSNSYEQYF.

Here the CDR3 DNA reads TGTGCCAGCAGTTTCGGGGCCCAGGGGTTGTTTTTT. Translated: CASSFGAQGLFF. The V and J genes are TRBV12-3 or TRBV12-4 and TRBJ1-4; possible D gene TRBD1, 6 bases. Trimming stripped 3 bases from V and 15 bases from J, with 14 bases between. This CDR3 region has 12 residues.

The V gene is TRBV20-1, the J gene TRBJ2-5; D gene unclear. Trimming cost V 2 bases and J 8 bases, with 12 bases left between them. The CDR3 has 12 amino acids. Germline V gene data show CDR1 as DFQATT and CDR2 as SNEGSKA (reference sequence). The CDR3 DNA sequence: TGCAGTGCTAGACTTGCGGCCATCACCCAGTACTTC. As protein: CSARLAAITQYF.

J is TRBJ2-3 and V is TRBV28; 13 nucleotides align to TRBD2. The ends lost 8 bases at V and 8 bases at J; junction bases unmatched: 4. The CDR3 runs to 13 residues. CDR1 is MDHEN, CDR2 SYDVKM, per germline. CDR3 bases: TGTGCCAGCCAGGGACTAGCGGGAACTACGCAGTATTTT. Amino acid sequence: CASQGLAGTTQYF.

The V and J genes are TRBV20-1 and TRBJ2-1; weak D call: TRBD1 (5 bases). Germline V gene sequence: CDR1 DFQATT, CDR2 SNEGSKA (reference sequence). V was clipped by 3 bases and J by 0 bases, with 18 bases between them. This CDR3 is 17 amino acids long. The CDR3 DNA sequence: TGCAGTGCTAGCGATTGGGGCGGAGCAAGCTCCTACAATGAGCAGTTCTTC. Translating it yields CSASDWGGASSYNEQFF.

The chain uses TRBV30 and TRBJ2-7, with TRBD1 matching 7 bases. The CDR3 sequence is 17 residues long. Germline V lookup: CDR1 GTSNPN, CDR2 SVGIG (reference sequence). The V segment lost 2 bases and the J segment 5 bases; nucleotides outside the gene matches: 18. The CDR3 sequence is CAWSLKTGTSGIHEQYF. CDR3 in DNA: TGTGCCTGGAGTCTCAAGACAGGGACCTCCGGAATCCACGAGCAGTACTTC.

The V call is TRBV5-1, the J call TRBJ2-6; no definite D call. Germline loops: CDR1 SGHRS, CDR2 YFSETQ. V lost 2 bases to trimming and J lost 2 bases, with 11 bases between them. This CDR3 has 16 amino acids. The chain's CDR3 is CASSFVIGTGANVLTF. For the CDR3, the DNA is TGCGCCAGCAGCTTTGTAATTGGGACTGGGGCCAACGTCCTGACTTTC.

V and J are TRBV10-1 and TRBJ1-2; D is unclear. V was trimmed by 8 bases and J by 4 bases, leaving 11 bases between them. Germline CDR1 WNHNN, CDR2 SYGVQD (reference sequence). This CDR3 is built from 12 residues. This CDR3 is CASRSDGYGYTF. CDR3 in DNA: TGCGCCAGCCGATCTGACGGCTATGGCTACACCTTC.

Only one count was recorded for this clonotype. The V and J genes are TRBV28 and TRBJ1-2; 8 bases fit TRBD1. J gave up 3 bases and V 8 bases, and 5 bases lay outside the gene matches. The CDR3 runs to 13 residues. Per germline, CDR1 MDHEN and CDR2 SYDVKM. CDR3 coding DNA: TGTGCCAGCGGGGGACAGGAGTACTATGGCTACACCTTC. This translates into CASGGQEYYGYTF.

The table lists this clonotype with a few counts. This sequence joins TRBV20-1 and TRBJ1-5; D remains ambiguous. Per germline, CDR1 DFQATT and CDR2 SNEGSKA (reference sequence). This CDR3 has 12 amino acids. The ends were cut back, 3 bases at V and 5 bases at J, with 8 bases in the middle. CDR3 sequence reads: CSARSGDQPQHF. CDR3 nucleotide sequence: TGCAGTGCTAGGTCCGGAGATCAGCCCCAGCATTTT.

The chain is built from TRBV29-1 and TRBJ1-2; possible D gene TRBD1, 5 bases. Germline CDR1 and CDR2: SQVTM and ANQGSEA. The germline V and J ends were trimmed by 6 bases and 6 bases, with 17 bases remaining between them. This CDR3 spans 13 amino acids. The CDR3: CSVGDVSGHGYTF. In DNA form, the CDR3 reads TGCAGCGTGGGGGACGTCTCGGGGCATGGCTACACCTTC.

The J gene is TRBJ2-4, the V gene TRBV14, with D possibly being TRBD1 or TRBD2 (5 bases each). This CDR3 has 13 residues. Germline assignment: CDR1 SGHDN and CDR2 FVKESK. Between the trimmed V and J ends, which lost 2 bases and 9 bases, there was a span of 11 bases. The CDR3 DNA follows: TGTGCCAGCAGCCAAACCTCAGGGAGCATTCAGTACTTC. Its protein is CASSQTSGSIQYF.

This chain uses TRBV6-5 with TRBJ1-5; D is possibly TRBD1 (6 bases). V was pared by 8 bases and J by 6 bases, with 14 bases between. The length of the CDR3 is 13 residues. Germline V CDR1 and CDR2: MNHEY, SVGAGI. DNA of the CDR3: TGTGCCAGCGGACAGAGGGAAGGTCAGCCCCAGCATTTT. Its protein product is CASGQREGQPQHF.

The gene calls are TRBV24-1 and TRBJ2-7, with 7 bases that match TRBD1. Germline values: CDR1 KGHDR, CDR2 SFDVKD. Trimming cost V 7 bases and J 0 bases; bases outside gene matches: 2. This CDR3 has 13 residues. Written as DNA, the CDR3 is TGTGCCACCAGAGACAGGGACTCCTACGAGCAGTACTTC. Residues: CATRDRDSYEQYF.